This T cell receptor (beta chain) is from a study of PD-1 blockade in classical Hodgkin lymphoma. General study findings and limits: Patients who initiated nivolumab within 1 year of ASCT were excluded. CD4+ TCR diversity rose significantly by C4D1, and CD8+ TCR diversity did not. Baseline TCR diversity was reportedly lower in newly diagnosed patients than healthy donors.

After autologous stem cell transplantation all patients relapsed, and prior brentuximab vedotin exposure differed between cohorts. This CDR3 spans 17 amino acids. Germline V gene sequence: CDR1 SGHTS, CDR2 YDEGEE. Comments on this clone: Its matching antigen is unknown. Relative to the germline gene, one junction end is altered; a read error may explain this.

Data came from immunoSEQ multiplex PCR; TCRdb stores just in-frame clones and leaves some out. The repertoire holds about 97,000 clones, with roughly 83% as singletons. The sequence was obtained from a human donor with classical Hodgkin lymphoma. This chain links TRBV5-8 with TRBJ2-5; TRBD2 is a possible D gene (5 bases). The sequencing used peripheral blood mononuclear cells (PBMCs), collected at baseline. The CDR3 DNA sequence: TGTGCCAACAGCTTGGCTATTGGCGGGTCCCGCCAAGAGACCCAGTACTTC. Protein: CANSLAIGGSRQETQYF.